The 22 T cell receptor beta chains listed next were all sequenced from one sample in a study of blood T cell repertoires in COVID-19. Using immunoSEQ multiplex PCR, the repertoire was profiled, and TCRdb retains in-frame clones only, with some absent. The sample shows 150,000 or so clones, 85% to 90% of them seen only once. Material for sequencing was peripheral blood. The receptors were sampled from a woman in her 70s with acute or convalescent COVID-19.

V and J are TRBV5-6 and TRBJ1-6; 9 bases line up with TRBD1. Germline-derived CDR1 and CDR2 are SGHDT and YYEEEE. There are 14 residues in the CDR3. V shed 2 bases, J shed 10 bases, and the junction held 4 bases outside the gene matches. Here the CDR3 reads CASSFGQGSSPLHF. CDR3 coding DNA: TGTGCCAGCAGCTTTGGACAGGGGTCCTCACCCCTCCACTTT.

This clone showed up just once. The chain has TRBV4-3 and TRBJ1-3; D gene ambiguous. CDR1 is LGHNA, CDR2 YSLEER, per germline. The CDR3 loop spans 15 amino acids. V was clipped by 1 base and J by 4 bases, with 11 bases between them. CDR3 in DNA: TGCGCCAGCAGCCAAGGACGGCTGAGGGGAAACACCATATATTTT. This codes for CASSQGRLRGNTIYF.

In this sample, this clone turned up once. V and J are TRBV9 and TRBJ1-1, with no clear D. Deletions cut 0 bases from V and 3 bases from J, with 12 bases between. In germline, CDR1 is SGDLS, CDR2 YYNGEE. The CDR3 runs 15 residues. The CDR3: CASSVGGGLDTEAFF. The CDR3 DNA reads as TGTGCCAGCAGCGTAGGTGGAGGATTAGACACTGAAGCTTTCTTT.

The chain employs TRBV20-1 and TRBJ2-3; D call uncertain. The CDR3 consists of 11 residues. The V gene's germline CDR1 is DFQATT and CDR2 SNEGSKA (reference sequence). CDR3 residues: CRAKDGDTQYF. The DNA of the CDR3 is TGCAGGGCAAAAGATGGAGATACGCAGTATTTT.

V is TRBV7-3 and J is TRBJ2-2; D is possibly TRBD1 (6 bases). V lost 4 bases to trimming and J lost 2 bases, with 8 bases between them. Germline V lookup: CDR1 SGHTA, CDR2 FQGTGA. The CDR3 runs 14 residues. Here the CDR3 DNA reads TGTGCCAGCAGCTCACAGGGTAACACCGGGGAGCTGTTTTTT. This sequence encodes CASSSQGNTGELFF.

The chain links TRBV5-6 to TRBJ1-4; 9 bases map to TRBD1. V was pared by 3 bases and J by 8 bases, with 5 bases of the junction left unmatched. The CDR3 length is 14 residues. Germline CDR1 is SGHDT and CDR2 is YYEEEE. CDR3 in DNA: TGTGCCAGCAGCTGGGGACAGGGAGGCGAAAAACTGTTTTTT. Protein product: CASSWGQGGEKLFF.

This clone was seen only a few times. This sequence joins TRBV7-2 and TRBJ2-7; 7 nucleotides line up with TRBD1. The CDR3 is made up of 14 amino acids. Germline V lookup: CDR1 SGHTA, CDR2 FQGNSA. The junction had 3 bases not matched to a gene; V was cut back by 2 bases and J by 2 bases. CDR3 amino acids: CASSLIQGAYEQYF. CDR3 nucleotides: TGTGCCAGCAGCTTAATCCAGGGGGCCTACGAGCAGTACTTC.

This clone was seen just once. V and J are TRBV5-6 and TRBJ2-5; D gene ambiguous. V lost 0 bases and J 4 bases, leaving 7 bases between the germline ends. This CDR3 has 13 residues. Germline-derived CDR1 and CDR2 are SGHDT and YYEEEE. In DNA, the CDR3 is TGTGCCAGCAGCTTGGTCTCGGGAGAGACCCAGTACTTC. Amino acids: CASSLVSGETQYF.

The rearrangement uses TRBV11-3 and TRBJ2-1; D is unresolved. CDR3 length: 16 amino acids. V shed 0 bases and J shed 5 bases, with 14 bases lying between them. Germline V gives CDR1 SGHNT, CDR2 YENEEA. CDR3 region: CASSLDHQPPDNEQFF. CDR3 sequence (DNA): TGTGCCAGCAGCTTAGATCACCAACCCCCAGACAATGAGCAGTTCTTC.

The chain recombines TRBV7-9 with TRBJ2-1, with D uncertain. The CDR3 consists of 16 residues. Trimming took off 0 bases at V and 6 bases at J, with 15 bases between the two ends. Germline V CDR1 and CDR2: SEHNR, FQNEAQ (reference sequence). The CDR3 spells CASSLATPDRGNEQFF. The CDR3 DNA sequence: TGTGCCAGCAGCTTAGCGACCCCCGATAGAGGCAATGAGCAGTTCTTC.

V is TRBV7-8 and J is TRBJ2-2; D gene unclear. V gave up 1 base and J gave up 3 bases, with 6 bases separating them. The germline CDR1 and CDR2 sequences are SGHVS and FQNEAQ. This CDR3 has 14 amino acids. CDR3 region: CASSLGPYTGELFF. The CDR3 DNA sequence: TGTGCCAGCAGCTTAGGGCCCTACACCGGGGAGCTGTTTTTT.

In its sample, this clone was seen a few times. The rearrangement joins TRBV7-9 to TRBJ2-1; maybe TRBD1 (6 bases). The CDR3 spans 14 residues. V lost 11 bases and J lost 3, with 17 bases in between. Germline V gives CDR1 SEHNR, CDR2 FQNEAQ (reference sequence). CDR3 nucleotides: TGTGCCGCGGGTCAGACAGGACTCTACAATGAGCAGTTCTTC. Translating it yields CAAGQTGLYNEQFF. Drawing the rest from reference TRBV7-9 and TRBJ2-1, the complete variable domain is DTGVSQNPRHKITKRGQNVTFRCDPISEHNRLYWYRQTLGQGPEFLTYFQNEAQLEKSRLLSDRFSAERPKGSFSTLEIQRTEQGDSAMYLCAAGQTGLYNEQFFGPGTRLTVL.

The chain has TRBV29-1 and TRBJ2-7; 9 nucleotides line up with TRBD1. Germline V lookup: CDR1 SQVTM, CDR2 ANQGSEA. The CDR3 covers 13 residues. V was pared by 7 bases and J by 2 bases, with 6 bases of the junction left unmatched. CDR3 nucleotides: TGCAGCGCCAGGGACAGGGTGACCTACGAGCAGTACTTC. Translating it yields CSARDRVTYEQYF.

The J gene is TRBJ1-2, the V gene TRBV28; maybe TRBD1 (5 bases). V gave up 5 bases and J gave up 0 bases, with 13 bases separating them. CDR1 is MDHEN and CDR2 is SYDVKM in the germline V gene. The CDR3 is 15 residues long. The CDR3 DNA follows: TGTGCCAGCAGTCCCCACAGACAGCCTAACTATGGCTACACCTTC. As protein: CASSPHRQPNYGYTF.

The CDR3 nucleotides are TGTGCCATCAGCGCTGGACAGGGGAGCACAGATACGCAGTATTTT. This codes for CAISAGQGSTDTQYF. The genes are TRBV10-3 and TRBJ2-3; 9 nucleotides agree with TRBD1. Trimming cost V 6 bases and J 0 bases; bases outside gene matches: 4. Germline lookup yields CDR1 ENHRY and CDR2 SYGVKD. The CDR3 has 15 residues.

This clone showed up many times. V and J are TRBV2 and TRBJ1-2, with TRBD1 matching over 7 bases. CDR3 length equals 14 residues. The germline CDR1 and CDR2 sequences are SNHLY and FYNNEI. J lost 3 bases, V lost 6 bases, and 7 bases had no gene match. As DNA, the CDR3 is TGTGCCAGCAGACACAGGGGTCTTGACTATGGCTACACCTTC. Protein product: CASRHRGLDYGYTF.

The chain recombines TRBV2 with TRBJ2-7, with a weak D call TRBD1 (6 bases). With 7 bases removed from V and 4 bases from J, the gap between germline ends came to 11 bases. Germline CDR1 reads SNHLY; CDR2 reads FYNNEI. The CDR3 covers 12 residues. CDR3 protein: CASNTDRYEQYF. The CDR3 region has the DNA TGTGCCAGCAACACGGACAGATACGAGCAGTACTTC.

This sequence joins TRBV2 and TRBJ1-1, with D tentatively TRBD1 (6 bases). The CDR3 consists of 15 residues. The V end was cut by 6 bases, the J end by 6 bases, with 20 bases between. Germline V gene data show CDR1 as SNHLY and CDR2 as FYNNEI. The CDR3 reads CASRARQVGGAEAFF. The CDR3 DNA reads as TGTGCCAGCAGGGCTAGACAGGTCGGTGGCGCTGAAGCTTTCTTT.

The gene calls are TRBV6-1 and TRBJ1-5; D is unresolved. Germline values: CDR1 MNHNS, CDR2 SASEGT. The CDR3 is made up of 15 amino acids. Trimming stripped 0 bases from V and 3 bases from J, with 9 bases between. The CDR3 nucleotides are TGTGCCAGCAGTGAAGCGAGGGCAGTCAATCAGCCCCAGCATTTT. Translated: CASSEARAVNQPQHF.

This chain links TRBV2 with TRBJ1-4; a weak D match, TRBD1 (6 bases). CDR1 and CDR2 from the germline V gene are SNHLY and FYNNEI. This CDR3 comprises 14 residues. V shed 7 bases and J shed 4 bases, with 13 bases lying between them. This CDR3 is CASKQDRRNEKLFF. CDR3 DNA: TGTGCCAGCAAGCAGGACAGACGTAATGAAAAACTGTTTTTT.

Points on this clone: Additional DNA sequences in this sample encode the identical CDR3. This chain links TRBV7-2 with TRBJ2-1, with 8 bases identical to TRBD2. The J segment lost 0 bases and the V segment lost 2 bases, leaving 0 bases of the junction unmatched. Germline CDR1 and CDR2: SGHTA and FQGNSA. CDR3 length: 15 residues. The CDR3 loop reads CASSLSGGSYNEQFF. CDR3 coding DNA: TGTGCCAGCAGCTTAAGCGGGGGCTCCTACAATGAGCAGTTCTTC.

To note about this clone: Other nucleotide sequences from this sample produce the same CDR3. The V and J genes are TRBV6-2 or TRBV6-3 and TRBJ2-7; 8 nucleotides agree with TRBD1. This CDR3 has 13 amino acids. V trimming: 2 bases; J trimming: 3 bases; junction bases outside the gene matches: 0. Germline CDR1 and CDR2: MNHEY and SVGEGT. The DNA of the CDR3 is TGTGCCAGCAGTTACGACAGGGGCTACGAGCAGTACTTC. Its translation is CASSYDRGYEQYF.